Below, 15 T cell receptor beta chains from the same sample are listed, as sequenced in a study of early T cells in non-severe SARS-CoV-2 infection. MiXCR, applied by TCRdb to the 5' RACE reads, yields one record per CDR3 protein. The profile covers around 72,000 distinct CDR3 sequences, with about 9.5% appearing a single time and around 7.3% taken by the ten largest. Specimen: whole blood, collected at baseline. Receptor source: an adult who was a healthcare worker with PCR-confirmed SARS-CoV-2 infection or an uninfected control (not recorded which).

This clonotype was counted many times. The rearrangement joins TRBV29-1 to TRBJ2-7; 9 positions agree with TRBD1. CDR1 is SQVTM and CDR2 is ANQGSEA in the germline V gene. J lost 4 bases, V lost 1 base, and 8 bases had no gene match. This CDR3 spans 15 amino acids. In DNA form, the CDR3 reads TGCAGCGTTGAAGTGGGAGGGACAGGGAGGTACGAGCAGTACTTC. Protein: CSVEVGGTGRYEQYF.

Regarding this clonotype: Just one base apart from a much larger clone, this may be a read error. V gene TRBV20-1 combines with J gene TRBJ2-1, with D perhaps matching TRBD1 or TRBD2 (5 bases each). The CDR3 totals 13 residues. Germline V CDR1 and CDR2: DFQATT, SNEGSKA (reference sequence). The CDR3 coding sequence is TGCGGTGCTAGAGGGGACTCCTACAATGAGCAGTTCTTC. Translated, it gives CGARGDSYNEQFF.

The chain joins TRBV11-2 to TRBJ2-1; 9 bases agree with TRBD1. After removal of 6 bases from V and 6 bases from J, the junction contained 15 bases not matched to a gene. The V gene's germline CDR1 is SGHAT and CDR2 FQNNGV. This CDR3 is 17 amino acids long. CDR3 bases: TGTGCCAGCAGGACCCCTGGTAGGGGACAGGGAAGCAATGAGCAGTTCTTC. This gives the protein CASRTPGRGQGSNEQFF.

This clonotype came up a few times. The chain has TRBV4-1 and TRBJ1-6; D gene ambiguous. With 1 base removed from V and 7 bases from J, the gap between germline ends came to 5 bases. The CDR3 totals 13 residues. Germline assignment: CDR1 MGHRA and CDR2 YSYEKL. CDR3 bases: TGCGCCAGCAGCCAAGTTAGGAATTCACCCCTCCACTTT. This sequence encodes CASSQVRNSPLHF.

This clonotype was picked up a small number of times. CDR3 coding DNA: TGTGCCAGCAGCACCAGCGGGGCCTCCTACAATGAGCAGTTCTTC. Translation gives CASSTSGASYNEQFF. J is TRBJ2-1 and V is TRBV7-2; 7 bases align to TRBD2. Germline CDR1 reads SGHTA; CDR2 reads FQGNSA. V trimming: 5 bases; J trimming: 0 bases; junction bases outside the gene matches: 4. The CDR3 consists of 15 residues.

The genes are TRBV7-3 and TRBJ2-1, with 10 bases lining up with TRBD1. CDR1 and CDR2 from the germline V gene are SGHTA and FQGTGA. J lost 6 bases, V lost 5 bases, and 10 bases had no gene match. This CDR3 contains 16 residues. DNA of the CDR3: TGTGCCAGCAGCGACAGGGGGACAGGGGCCCTCAATGAGCAGTTCTTC. Protein: CASSDRGTGALNEQFF.

The rearrangement uses TRBV6-6 and TRBJ1-1; tentative D call: TRBD1 (5 bases). The CDR3 covers 14 residues. Trimming pared 2 bases from V and 3 bases from J, leaving 10 bases between. CDR1 and CDR2 from the germline V gene are MNHNY and SVGAGI (reference sequence). CDR3 loop: CASSYGGRDTEAFF. The CDR3 DNA is TGTGCCAGCAGTTACGGGGGTCGGGACACTGAAGCTTTCTTT.

V and J are TRBV5-1 and TRBJ2-6; no reliable D call. V was trimmed by 0 bases and J by 2 bases, leaving 27 bases between them. Germline-derived CDR1 and CDR2 are SGHRS and YFSETQ. The CDR3 runs 22 residues. DNA of the CDR3: TGCGCCAGCAGCTTGGATCAGAAAATTTCGAGCCATTGGGGAACTGGGGCCAACGTCCTGACTTTC. It codes for CASSLDQKISSHWGTGANVLTF.

The rearrangement joins TRBV24-1 to TRBJ2-2; TRBD1 agrees at 10 bases. The CDR3 length is 17 residues. From germline, CDR1 is KGHDR and CDR2 SFDVKD. The trim removed 0 bases at V and 5 bases at J, leaving 5 bases unmatched. The CDR3 DNA reads as TGTGCCACCAGTGATTTGTACGGGGACAGGGGAACCGGGGAGCTGTTTTTT. Translation gives CATSDLYGDRGTGELFF.

This clonotype occurred many times. This sequence joins TRBV2 and TRBJ2-2, with a possible D match to TRBD2 (6 bases). The length of the CDR3 is 14 residues. Trimming cost V 7 bases and J 0 bases, with 9 bases left between them. Germline V gene data show CDR1 as SNHLY and CDR2 as FYNNEI. For the CDR3, the DNA is TGTGCCAGCACGGGCGGGGCGAACACCGGGGAGCTGTTTTTT. It is translated as CASTGGANTGELFF.

This clonotype was recorded a few times. The chain recombines TRBV12-3 or TRBV12-4 with TRBJ2-6; no definite D call. V was shortened by 8 bases and J by 0 bases, with 8 bases between the two germline ends. The CDR3 totals 14 residues. Here the CDR3 reads CASGRFSGANVLTF. In nucleotides, the CDR3 is TGTGCCAGCGGCAGGTTCTCTGGGGCCAACGTCCTGACTTTC.

The rearrangement joins TRBV5-6 to TRBJ1-1; D possibly corresponds to TRBD1 (6 bases). CDR1 and CDR2 from the germline V gene are SGHDT and YYEEEE. Trimming pared 0 bases from V and 1 base from J, leaving 10 bases between. The CDR3 is 15 amino acids. CDR3 residues: CASSLAATGNTEAFF. In nucleotides, the CDR3 is TGTGCCAGCAGCTTGGCCGCGACAGGGAACACTGAAGCTTTCTTT.

This clonotype was seen only a few times. V gene TRBV7-2 combines with J gene TRBJ2-7; D is tentatively TRBD1 or TRBD2 (5 bases each). The CDR3 runs 17 residues. From germline, CDR1 is SGHTA and CDR2 FQGNSA. V shed 0 bases and J shed 0 bases, with 15 bases lying between them. In nucleotides, the CDR3 is TGTGCCAGCAGCTTAGCTGGGGGTGGGGGAATCTCCTACGAGCAGTACTTC. Encoded protein: CASSLAGGGGISYEQYF.

The chain is built from TRBV7-2 and TRBJ2-3; D gene ambiguous. CDR3 size: 14 residues. The ends were cut back, 1 base at V and 5 bases at J, with 10 bases in the middle. The germline V gene has CDR1 SGHTA and CDR2 FQGNSA. The CDR3 loop reads CASSLGSQVDTQYF. CDR3 nucleotide sequence: TGTGCCAGCAGCTTAGGGAGTCAGGTAGATACGCAGTATTTT.

The chain carries TRBV2 and TRBJ2-3; weak D call: TRBD2 (6 bases). V was shortened by 3 bases and J by 2 bases, with 15 bases between the two germline ends. CDR1 is SNHLY, CDR2 FYNNEI, per germline. This CDR3 has 16 residues. As DNA, the CDR3 is TGTGCCAGCAGTGAGTGGCGGGGAGGCCCCACAGATACGCAGTATTTT. The encoded protein is CASSEWRGGPTDTQYF.